Detailed here is one T cell receptor beta chain. What antigen it recognizes has not been identified. Base qualities are not recorded, but no much larger clone differs from it by a single base. These data are taken from a study of blood T cell repertoires in COVID-19 (dated by TCRdb to 2018 to 2020). About the full investigation: For ImmuneRACE Cohort 3, a participant was defined as recovered based on two consecutive negative NP/OP PCR tests, clearance by a healthcare professional, or resolution of symptoms. The collaborator samples originated in the United States, Italy and Spain and spanned the acute and convalescent phases of COVID-19. The prospective study material was composed of cDNA or gDNA derived from T cells, B-cell-depleted T cells, or PBMCs. Deeply sampled blood TCRbeta repertoires from subjects exposed to, actively infected with, or recovered from COVID-19 were included in the dataset. A freely available public database, intended as a resource for researchers studying the immune response to SARS-CoV-2, is where the repertoires were released. Samples came from the ongoing ImmuneRACE study (first 160 participants) plus 1,254 subjects from 6 global collaborators. A de-identified subject ID, COVID-19 status, age in years and sex were almost always included in the sample metadata. Where available, HLA class I and class II types were obtained from metadata supplied by the sample provider rather than from assay-based typing.

The CDR3 runs 13 amino acids, cysteine and phenylalanine included. The read is trimmed to its CDR3 DNA, 39 bases read in frame from base 1. CDR1 and CDR2 are drawn from the germline V gene: SGHAT, FQNNGV. A distance of 8 bases separates the germline ends of V and J, which lose 3 bases and 3 bases respectively. General conclusions and limits of the study: How much clinical and demographic metadata was included differed by source and by participant, and the metadata was provided uncurated.

TCRbeta CDR3 regions were amplified from genomic DNA using the immunoSEQ Assay, a bias-controlled multiplex PCR. As for the authors' bioinformatics: The number of nucleated cells in each sample was estimated from the amplification of reference gene primers within the assay. To quantify the absolute abundance of each unique TCRbeta CDR3 rearrangement, sequence reads were collapsed and filtered. For each sample, productive Simpson clonality was calculated as the square root of Simpson's diversity index over productive rearrangements. The table comes from immuneACCESS by way of TCRdb, which keeps in-frame sequences with V and J called. Part of the clones is missing from these tables; in studies checked, under half for an unresolved V gene and the rest for unknown reasons. The V and J calls and clone size were taken over from that table, and D and trimming were inferred from the DNA. This sample has approximately 360,000 clones in its table, and around 87% of those were observed once. The biggest ten clones account for around 1.9% of the sample.

Participants in the prospective study were aged about 18 to 90 years, lived in some 24 United States geographic areas, and enrolled through a virtual design. Cohort assignment in the prospective study relied on participant-reported clinical history from a screening survey and a study questionnaire. Each participant in the prospective study had whole blood, serum and a nasopharyngeal or oropharyngeal swab collected by mobile phlebotomists. Additional blood draws and questionnaires over a roughly two-month period could optionally be provided by prospective study participants. Blood samples from the prospective study were shipped frozen or at room temperature prior to DNA extraction.

Sequences were obtained from PBMCs or T cells enriched from blood (not recorded which). In this chain, TRBV11-2 is recombined with TRBJ1-2, with an unclear D gene assignment. The TCR sequence derives from a man in his forties in a cohort exposed to, infected with or recovered from COVID-19 (not recorded which). The CDR3: CASSFFQDYGYTF. DNA sequence: TGTGCCAGCAGCTTTTTTCAGGACTATGGCTACACCTTC.